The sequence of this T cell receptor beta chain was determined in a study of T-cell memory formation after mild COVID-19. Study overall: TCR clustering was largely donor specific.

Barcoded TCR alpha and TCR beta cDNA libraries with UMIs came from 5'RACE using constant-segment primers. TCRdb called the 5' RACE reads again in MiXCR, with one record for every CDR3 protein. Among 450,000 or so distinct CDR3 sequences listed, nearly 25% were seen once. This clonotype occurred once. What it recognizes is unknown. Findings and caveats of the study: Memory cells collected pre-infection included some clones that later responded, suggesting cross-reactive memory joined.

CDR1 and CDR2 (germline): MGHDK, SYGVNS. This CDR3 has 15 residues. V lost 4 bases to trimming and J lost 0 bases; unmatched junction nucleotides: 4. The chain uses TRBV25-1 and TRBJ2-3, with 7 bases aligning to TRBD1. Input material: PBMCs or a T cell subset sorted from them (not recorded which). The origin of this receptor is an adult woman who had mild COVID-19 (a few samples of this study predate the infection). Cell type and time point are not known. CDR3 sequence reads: CASSGKQGSTDTQYF. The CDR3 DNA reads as TGTGCCAGCAGTGGAAAACAGGGGAGCACAGATACGCAGTATTTT.